The rows below give T cell receptor beta chains drawn from one sample of a study of cytomegalovirus exposure and HLA in healthy donors. Data came from immunoSEQ multiplex PCR; TCRdb stores just in-frame clones and leaves some out. The table records about 170,000 clones, 79% of them present only once. The specimen was PBMCs. These receptors were collected from a woman between 45 and 65 years old in good health and CMV-seronegative. Both conserved end residues are part of each CDR3. The D gene is left open where the match is weak. Clone size, where shown, is once, few, many, or a class for clones that have expanded.

TGTGCCAGCAGAGGACTAGCGGGCAATGAGCAGTTCTTC,CASRGLAGNEQFF,TRBV27,TRBD2,TRBJ2-1,NA
TGTGCCAGCAGCAGTCGACTAGCGGGAAACACCGGGGAGCTGTTTTTT,CASSSRLAGNTGELFF,TRBV9,TRBD2,TRBJ2-2,NA
TGTGCCAGCAGTATTATAGCGGGAGCTCACGAGCAGTACTTC,CASSIIAGAHEQYF,TRBV28,TRBD2,TRBJ2-7,NA
TGTGCCAGCAGCTTGGTGCAGGGGGTCTACGAGCAGTACTTC,CASSLVQGVYEQYF,TRBV7-8,TRBD1,TRBJ2-7,NA
TGTGCCAGCAGTTGGGGACAGGGTTCCCACGAGCAGTACTTC,CASSWGQGSHEQYF,TRBV28,TRBD1,TRBJ2-7,NA
TGTGCCAGCAGCATTAGCGGGGGCGTCTCTGATACGCAGTATTTT,CASSISGGVSDTQYF,TRBV7-7,TRBD2,TRBJ2-3,few
TGTGCCAGCAGTCAAAACGGCTTAACACAGGGGAAAAACTATGGCTACACCTTC,CASSQNGLTQGKNYGYTF,TRBV27,TRBD1,TRBJ1-2,few
TGTGCCAGCAGCTTCTTGGTGGCCACTGAAGCTTTCTTT,CASSFLVATEAFF,TRBV7-8,NA,TRBJ1-1,NA
TGTGCCAGCAGCTTTCGAAGGGGGCGGGACGAGCAGTACTTC,CASSFRRGRDEQYF,TRBV7-2,TRBD1,TRBJ2-7,NA
TGTGCCAGCAGCGGGACTAGCGGGAGGGCAAGGGAGACCCAGTACTTC,CASSGTSGRARETQYF,TRBV9,TRBD2,TRBJ2-5,NA
TGTGCCAGCAGCTCGGGACTAGCGGGGATCTCCTACGAGCAGTACTTC,CASSSGLAGISYEQYF,TRBV5-4,TRBD2,TRBJ2-7,NA
TGTGCCAGCAGCTTAGGTAGCGGGAGGGTTGTCGTCTTC,CASSLGSGRVVVF,TRBV11-3,TRBD2,TRBJ2-1,NA
TGTGCCAGCAGCCCCAGGGGGCGTCAAGAGACCCAGTACTTC,CASSPRGRQETQYF,TRBV7-2,TRBD1,TRBJ2-5,NA
TGCGCCAGCAGTCAATGGGCTTGGCAGTCTGGGGCCAACGTCCTGACTTTC,CASSQWAWQSGANVLTF,TRBV23-1,NA,TRBJ2-6,NA
TGTGCCAGCAGTGCTAGCGGGGGTTACGTCGGGGAGCTGTTTTTT,CASSASGGYVGELFF,TRBV2,TRBD2,TRBJ2-2,once
TGTGCCAGCAGCGCCGGGACTACCCCGGAGGAGCTGTTTTTT,CASSAGTTPEELFF,TRBV7-7,TRBD2,TRBJ2-2,NA
TGTGCCAGCAGCCCAGGGACAGGGGCAGATAATGAGCAGTTCTTC,CASSPGTGADNEQFF,TRBV5-8,TRBD1,TRBJ2-1,NA
TGTGCCAGCTCACCACCGGAGGGACTGTGGTATGGCTACACCTTC,CASSPPEGLWYGYTF,TRBV18,NA,TRBJ1-2,NA
TGTGCCAGCAGCTTACAGATCTCTGGGGCCAACGTCCTGACTTTC,CASSLQISGANVLTF,TRBV5-6,NA,TRBJ2-6,NA
TGTGCCAGCAGCTTACGGACAGGGGGCACTGAAGCTTTCTTT,CASSLRTGGTEAFF,TRBV11-2,TRBD1,TRBJ1-1,NA
TGCGCCAGCAGCCAATCCTGGCAGGGATATGGAAACACCATATATTTT,CASSQSWQGYGNTIYF,TRBV4-3,NA,TRBJ1-3,NA
TGTGCCACCAGTGGGCAGGGGTATGGCTACACCTTC,CATSGQGYGYTF,TRBV19,NA,TRBJ1-2,NA
TGTGCCAGCAGTGTACCGGGACTATACTACGAGCAGTACTTC,CASSVPGLYYEQYF,TRBV25-1,TRBD2,TRBJ2-7,NA